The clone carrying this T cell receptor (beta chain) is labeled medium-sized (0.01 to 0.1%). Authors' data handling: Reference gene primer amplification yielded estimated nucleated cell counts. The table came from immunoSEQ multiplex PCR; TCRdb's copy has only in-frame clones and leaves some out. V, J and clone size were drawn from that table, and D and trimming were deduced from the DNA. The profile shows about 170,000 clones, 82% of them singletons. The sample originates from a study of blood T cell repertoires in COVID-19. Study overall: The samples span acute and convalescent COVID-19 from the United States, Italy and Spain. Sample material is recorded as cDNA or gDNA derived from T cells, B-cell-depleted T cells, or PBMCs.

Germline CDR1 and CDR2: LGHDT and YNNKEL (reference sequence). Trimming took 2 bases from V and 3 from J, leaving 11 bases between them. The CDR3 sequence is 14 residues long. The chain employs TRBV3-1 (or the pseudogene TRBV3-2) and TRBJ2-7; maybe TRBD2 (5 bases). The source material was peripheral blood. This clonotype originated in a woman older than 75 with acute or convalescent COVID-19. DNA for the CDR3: TGTGCCAGCAGCCAAATTCGTGGAGGCTACGAGCAGTACTTC. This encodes CASSQIRGGYEQYF.